The rows below give T cell receptor beta chains drawn from one sample of a study of identical twins. TCRdb redid the calling of the 5' RACE reads with MiXCR, one entry per CDR3 protein. The sample records 690,000 or so distinct CDR3 sequences, under 9% being singletons. A further study also used this sample, focusing on yellow fever vaccine responses in identical twins.

The sample comprised PBMCs. All receptors come from a woman younger than 30 in good health. Each CDR3 is given with its conserved first and last residue. D genes are given only for firm matches. Expanded clones are given a class, and other clones once, few, many or no size at all.

J,size,D,V,DNA,CDR3
TRBJ1-5,few,-,TRBV7-2,TGTGCCAGCAGTACGGAGACTTTTAGGGATCAGCCCCAGCATTTT,CASSTETFRDQPQHF
TRBJ1-6,few,-,TRBV3-1,TGTGCCAGCACCGGGACTTTCTCCTATAATTCACCCCTCCACTTT,CASTGTFSYNSPLHF
TRBJ2-5,-,TRBD2,TRBV15,TGTGCCACCAGCACCCCCAGGGAGGGGGAGACCCAGTACTTC,CATSTPREGETQYF
TRBJ2-3,many,-,TRBV20-1,TGCAGTGCTAGCCCTAGACTTACTAGCACAGATACGCAGTATTTT,CSASPRLTSTDTQYF
TRBJ2-3,few,TRBD2,TRBV3-1,TGTGCCAGCAGCCAAAGTCTAGCGGGAGGCGGCGATACGCAGTATTTT,CASSQSLAGGGDTQYF
TRBJ2-7,few,-,TRBV20-1,TGCAGTGCTAGAGATTGGGAAACGCCCAGTTACGAGCAGTACTTC,CSARDWETPSYEQYF
TRBJ2-7,many,TRBD1,TRBV29-1,TGCAGCGTTGGGGGACAGAGATCCTACGAGCAGTACTTC,CSVGGQRSYEQYF
TRBJ2-7,many,TRBD1,TRBV29-1,TGCAGCGTAGGACAGGGGGGAACCTACGAGCAGTACTTC,CSVGQGGTYEQYF
TRBJ2-3,-,TRBD2,TRBV20-1,TGCAGTGCTAGAATAGCGGGGAGAAAGGGCGGCACAGATACGCAGTATTTT,CSARIAGRKGGTDTQYF
TRBJ2-4,-,-,TRBV7-2,TGTGCCAGCAGCTTAGAACCGGGGAACATTCAGTACTTC,CASSLEPGNIQYF
TRBJ2-3,many,TRBD1,TRBV2,TGTGCCAGCAGTGCCGGGACAGGGGGGACAGATACGCAGTATTTT,CASSAGTGGTDTQYF
TRBJ2-5,many,-,TRBV4-1,TGCGCCAGCAGCCAAGATCATAGGGGACGAGAGACCCAGTACTTC,CASSQDHRGRETQYF
TRBJ2-7,few,TRBD2,TRBV7-9,TGTGCCAGCGACCTAGCGGGGACCAACTCCTACGAGCAGTACTTC,CASDLAGTNSYEQYF
TRBJ2-2,-,-,TRBV3-2,TGTGCCTGCACCAAGCACTTCCCTGGGACAGGGAACACCGGGGAGCTGTTTTTT,CACTKHFPGTGNTGELFF
TRBJ2-1,few,-,TRBV20-1,TGCAGTGCAGAGGGGCCAGACTACAATGAGCAGTTCTTC,CSAEGPDYNEQFF
TRBJ2-5,many,TRBD2,TRBV11-2,TGTGCCAGCAGCTCAGGACTAGCCGGAAAAGAGACCCAGTACTTC,CASSSGLAGKETQYF
TRBJ2-7,-,-,TRBV28,TGTGCCAGCCTGGGGTCAAAGATCAGTTACGAGCAGTACTTC,CASLGSKISYEQYF
TRBJ1-5,-,-,TRBV20-1,TGCAGTGCTAGGGGGAGGAGTGGCAATCAGCCCCAGCATTTT,CSARGRSGNQPQHF
TRBJ2-7,few,-,TRBV12-3/TRBV12-4,TGTGCCAGCAGGGAGCGACGGAACGAGCAGTACTTC,CASRERRNEQYF
TRBJ2-7,few,-,TRBV28,TGTGCCAGCAGTTCCCCGACGCGGCCTTCGCAGTACTTC,CASSSPTRPSQYF
TRBJ2-5,-,-,TRBV20-1,TGCAGTGCTAGAGATGAGACTGGTTGGGAGACCCAGTACTTC,CSARDETGWETQYF
TRBJ1-6,few,TRBD1,TRBV6-1,TGTGCCAGCAGTGGGCACCGGGACAGGGGGTCCTATTCACCCCTCCACTTT,CASSGHRDRGSYSPLHF
TRBJ2-1,-,TRBD2,TRBV7-3,TGTGCCAGCAGCCTAATCCCTAGCGGGGGGGAACACAATGAGCAGTTCTTC,CASSLIPSGGEHNEQFF
TRBJ2-3,-,TRBD2,TRBV20-1,TGCAGTGCTCCCCCAGCGGGGAGCACAGATACGCAGTATTTT,CSAPPAGSTDTQYF
TRBJ2-1,many,TRBD2,TRBV4-3,TGCGCCAGCAGCCAATCTCCTAGCGGGAGCTCCTACAATGAGCAGTTCTTC,CASSQSPSGSSYNEQFF
TRBJ2-3,many,TRBD2,TRBV29-1,TGCAGCGTTGAAGATCCCGAAGGACTAGCGGGAGTGGGAGATACGCAGTATTTT,CSVEDPEGLAGVGDTQYF
TRBJ2-1,many,-,TRBV6-4,TGTGCCAGCAGTGACTCTGGCAATGCCTACAATGAGCAGTTCTTC,CASSDSGNAYNEQFF
TRBJ1-6,few,-,TRBV3-1,TGTGCCAGCAGCGAACCGGGGCAGGGCACACCCCTCCACTTT,CASSEPGQGTPLHF
TRBJ2-7,-,-,TRBV7-2,TGTGCCAGCAGCCCCCCGGGTTTTTCCTACGAGCAGTACTTC,CASSPPGFSYEQYF
TRBJ2-1,few,TRBD1,TRBV4-1,TGCGCCAGCAGCCGGTATAGGGACAGCTTATACAATGAGCAGTTCTTC,CASSRYRDSLYNEQFF
TRBJ2-7,many,-,TRBV18,TGTGCCAGCTCGCAAGCGATGGGTTACGAGCAGTACTTC,CASSQAMGYEQYF
TRBJ2-7,few,-,TRBV16,TGTGCCAGCAGCCAATCCCCCGGGGCCTACGAGCAGTACTTC,CASSQSPGAYEQYF